This T cell receptor beta chain was recovered during a study of graft-versus-host responses after intestinal transplantation. Study-wide background: Multivisceral, liver-intestinal, or isolated intestinal transplants were performed in recipients. Tacrolimus plus steroids were given to all recipients for approximately three years, preceded by anti-thymocyte globulin induction. Study results and caveats: Detection of GvH clones occurred in recipient marrow, and some had their first appearance in ileum or blood. Graft-donor T cell macrochimerism coincided with high graft-versus-host to host-versus-graft clonal ratios in allografts.

Trimming shortened V by 1 base and J by 2 bases, and 13 bases separated the two germline ends. This CDR3 is built from 16 residues. Germline V gene data show CDR1 as SNHLY and CDR2 as FYNNEI. Clones were sequenced by immunoSEQ multiplex PCR, and TCRdb holds only the in-frame ones, with some missing. The table records 20,000 to 25,000 clones, around 92% of them present only once. Concerning this clone itself: Antigen unknown.

This chain connects TRBV2 to TRBJ2-3; D ambiguous. This specimen consisted of PBMCs, obtained about 260 days after intestinal transplant. The TCR was taken from a human patient who received an intestinal transplant, so some T cells may come from the graft donor. CDR3 in amino acids: CASSEESHILTDTQYF. CDR3 sequence (DNA): TGTGCCAGCAGTGAAGAATCTCACATTCTCACAGATACGCAGTATTTT.